This T cell receptor beta chain was profiled in a study of blood T cell repertoires in COVID-19. For the study at large: Samples came from the United States, Italy and Spain, spanning acute and convalescent COVID-19. From T cells, B-cell-depleted T cells, or PBMCs came the material, which was cDNA or gDNA.

V was cut by 0 bases and J by 4 bases, with 12 bases left in between. The CDR3 length is 15 residues. In germline, CDR1 is LGHNA, CDR2 YNFKEQ. Per the original data handling: Nucleated cell number was recorded as an estimate derived from reference gene primer amplification. Generated by immunoSEQ multiplex PCR, the TCRdb table keeps only in-frame clones and is missing some. V and J calls plus clone size are reproduced from that table; the DNA served to infer D and trimming. The table lists 200,000 to 250,000 clones, approximately 86% of them singletons, with more than 1.4% in the top ten. The material sequenced was peripheral blood. This clonotype was sampled from a young man with active or convalescent COVID-19. The rearrangement links TRBV4-2 to TRBJ1-1; the D is unclear. For the CDR3, the DNA is TGTGCCAGCAGCCAAGATCACGGGGTTAGCACTGAAGCTTTCTTT. Translating gives CASSQDHGVSTEAFF.